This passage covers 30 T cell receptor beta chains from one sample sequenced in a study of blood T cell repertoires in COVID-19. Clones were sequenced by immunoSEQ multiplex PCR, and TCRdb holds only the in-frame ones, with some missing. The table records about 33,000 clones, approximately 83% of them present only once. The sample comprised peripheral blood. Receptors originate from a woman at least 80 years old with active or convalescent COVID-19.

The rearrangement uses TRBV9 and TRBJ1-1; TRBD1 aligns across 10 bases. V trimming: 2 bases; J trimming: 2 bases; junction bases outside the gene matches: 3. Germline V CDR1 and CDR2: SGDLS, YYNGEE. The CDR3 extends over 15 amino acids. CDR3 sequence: CASSVGTGANTEAFF. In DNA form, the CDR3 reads TGTGCCAGCAGCGTCGGGACAGGGGCAAACACTGAAGCTTTCTTT.

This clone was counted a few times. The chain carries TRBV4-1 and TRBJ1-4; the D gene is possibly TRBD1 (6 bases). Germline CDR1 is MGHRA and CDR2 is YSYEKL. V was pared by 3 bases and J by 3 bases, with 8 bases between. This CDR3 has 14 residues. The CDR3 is CASSQGAANEKLFF. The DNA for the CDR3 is TGCGCCAGCAGCCAGGGGGCGGCTAATGAAAAACTGTTTTTT.

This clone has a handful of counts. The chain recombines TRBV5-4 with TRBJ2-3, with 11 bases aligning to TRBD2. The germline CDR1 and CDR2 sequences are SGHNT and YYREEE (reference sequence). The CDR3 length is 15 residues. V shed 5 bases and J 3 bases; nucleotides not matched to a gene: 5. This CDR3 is CASRPSSGRTDTQYF. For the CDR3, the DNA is TGTGCCAGCAGACCTTCTAGCGGGAGGACAGATACGCAGTATTTT.

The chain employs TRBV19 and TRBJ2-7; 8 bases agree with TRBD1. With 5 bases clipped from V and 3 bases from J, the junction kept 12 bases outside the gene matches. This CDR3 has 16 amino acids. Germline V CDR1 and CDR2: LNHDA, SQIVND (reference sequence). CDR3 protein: CASSSPGTGGDYEQYF. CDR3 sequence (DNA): TGTGCCAGTAGTTCTCCCGGGACAGGAGGAGACTACGAGCAGTACTTC.

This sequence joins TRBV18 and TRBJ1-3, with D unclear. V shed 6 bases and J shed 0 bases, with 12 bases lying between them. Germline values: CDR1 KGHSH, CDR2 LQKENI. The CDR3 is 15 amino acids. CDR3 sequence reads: CASSPYSSSGNTIYF. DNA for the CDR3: TGTGCCAGCTCCCCATACTCGAGCTCTGGAAACACCATATATTTT. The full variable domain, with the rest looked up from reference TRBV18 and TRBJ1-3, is NAGVMQNPRHLVRRRGQEARLRCSPMKGHSHVYWYRQLPEEGLKFMVYLQKENIIDESGMPKERFSAEFPKEGPSILRIQQVVRGDSAAYFCASSPYSSSGNTIYFGEGSWLTVV.

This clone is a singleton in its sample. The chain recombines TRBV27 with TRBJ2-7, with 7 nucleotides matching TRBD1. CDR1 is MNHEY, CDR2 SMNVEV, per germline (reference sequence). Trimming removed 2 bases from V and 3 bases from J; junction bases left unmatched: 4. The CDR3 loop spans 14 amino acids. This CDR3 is CASSLIDRDYEQYF. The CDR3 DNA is TGTGCCAGCAGTTTAATCGACAGGGACTACGAGCAGTACTTC.

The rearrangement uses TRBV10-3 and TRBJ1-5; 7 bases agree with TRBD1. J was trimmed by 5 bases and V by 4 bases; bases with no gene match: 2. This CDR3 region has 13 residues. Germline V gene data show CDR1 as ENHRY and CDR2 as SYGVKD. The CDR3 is CAISGQGDQPQHF. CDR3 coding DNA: TGTGCCATCAGTGGACAGGGTGATCAGCCCCAGCATTTT.

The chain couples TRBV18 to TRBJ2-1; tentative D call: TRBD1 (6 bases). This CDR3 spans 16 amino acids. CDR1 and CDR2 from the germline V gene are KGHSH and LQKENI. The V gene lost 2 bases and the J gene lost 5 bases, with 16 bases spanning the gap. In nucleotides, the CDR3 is TGTGCCAGCTCACCATTGCAAGGGGGTTGGAACAATGAGCAGTTCTTC. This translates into CASSPLQGGWNNEQFF.

The CDR3 sequence: CASSWEADYGYTF. Written as DNA, the CDR3 is TGTGCCAGCAGCTGGGAGGCCGACTATGGCTACACCTTC. This chain links TRBV7-2 with TRBJ1-2; unclear D gene. Deletions cut 4 bases from V and 3 bases from J, with 9 bases between. Germline V lookup: CDR1 SGHTA, CDR2 FQGNSA. There are 13 residues in the CDR3.

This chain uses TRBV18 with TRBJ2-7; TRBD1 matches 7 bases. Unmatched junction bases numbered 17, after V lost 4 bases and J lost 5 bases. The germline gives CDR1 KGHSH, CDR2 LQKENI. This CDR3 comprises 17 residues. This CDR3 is CASSLALGPSGGHEQYF. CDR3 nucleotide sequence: TGTGCCAGCTCACTCGCTCTGGGGCCGTCAGGGGGTCACGAGCAGTACTTC.

The CDR3 DNA reads as TGTGCCAGCAGCATCTCACCCAACCCCGGGTTGGAGCAGTACTTC. It translates to CASSISPNPGLEQYF. This chain joins TRBV7-2 and TRBJ2-7; no reliable D call. Trimming cost V 5 bases and J 7 bases, with 21 bases left between them. CDR1 SGHTA and CDR2 FQGNSA come from the germline V gene. The CDR3 has 15 residues.

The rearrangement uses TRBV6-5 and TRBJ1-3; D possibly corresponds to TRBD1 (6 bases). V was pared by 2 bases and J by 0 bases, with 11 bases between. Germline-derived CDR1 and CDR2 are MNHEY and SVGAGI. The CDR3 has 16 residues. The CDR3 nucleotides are TGTGCCAGCAGTTACAGTGGACAGCGCTCTGGAAACACCATATATTTT. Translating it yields CASSYSGQRSGNTIYF.

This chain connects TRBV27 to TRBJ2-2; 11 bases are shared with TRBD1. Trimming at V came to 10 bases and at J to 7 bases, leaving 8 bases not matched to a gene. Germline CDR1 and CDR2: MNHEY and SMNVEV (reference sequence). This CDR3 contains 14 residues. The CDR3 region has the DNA TGTGCCACCGTGGGACAGGGGGGGGTCGGGGAGCTGTTTTTT. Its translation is CATVGQGGVGELFF.

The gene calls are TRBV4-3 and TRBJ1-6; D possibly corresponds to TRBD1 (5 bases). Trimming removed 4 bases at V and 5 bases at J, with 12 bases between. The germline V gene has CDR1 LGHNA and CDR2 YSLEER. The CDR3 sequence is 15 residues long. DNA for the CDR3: TGCGCCAGCAGCCTTGGCAGGGCAGATAATTCACCCCTCCACTTT. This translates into CASSLGRADNSPLHF.

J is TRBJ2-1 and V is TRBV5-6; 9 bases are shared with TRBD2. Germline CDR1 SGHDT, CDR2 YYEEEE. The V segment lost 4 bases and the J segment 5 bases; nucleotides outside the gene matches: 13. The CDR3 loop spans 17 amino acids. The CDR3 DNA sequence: TGTGCCAGCAGCGCGGGACTAGCAGATTTCCAAAACAATGAGCAGTTCTTC. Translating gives CASSAGLADFQNNEQFF. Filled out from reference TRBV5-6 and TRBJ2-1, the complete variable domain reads DAGVTQSPTHLIKTRGQQVTLRCSPKSGHDTVSWYQQALGQGPQFIFQYYEEEERQRGNFPDRFSGHQFPNYSSELNVNALLLGDSALYLCASSAGLADFQNNEQFFGPGTRLTVL.

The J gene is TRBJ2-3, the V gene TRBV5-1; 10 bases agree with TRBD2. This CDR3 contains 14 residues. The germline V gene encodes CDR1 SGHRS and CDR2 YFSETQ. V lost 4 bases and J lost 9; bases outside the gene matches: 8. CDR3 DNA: TGCGCCAGCAGCGAATCTAGCGGGAGTCTAACGCAGTATTTT. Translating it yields CASSESSGSLTQYF.

CDR3 region: CASTLTGPTEAFF. In DNA, the CDR3 is TGTGCCAGCACCTTGACAGGACCCACTGAAGCTTTCTTT. This sequence joins TRBV2 and TRBJ1-1; possibly TRBD1 for D (6 bases). The CDR3 extends over 13 amino acids. V lost 7 bases to trimming and J lost 4 bases, with 13 bases between them. Germline lookup yields CDR1 SNHLY and CDR2 FYNNEI.

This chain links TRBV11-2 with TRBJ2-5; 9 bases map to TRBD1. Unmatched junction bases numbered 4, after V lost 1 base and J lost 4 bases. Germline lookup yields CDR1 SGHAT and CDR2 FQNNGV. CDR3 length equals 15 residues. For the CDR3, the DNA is TGTGCCAGCAGCTTAGGTACAGGGGGCCTAGAGACCCAGTACTTC. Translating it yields CASSLGTGGLETQYF.

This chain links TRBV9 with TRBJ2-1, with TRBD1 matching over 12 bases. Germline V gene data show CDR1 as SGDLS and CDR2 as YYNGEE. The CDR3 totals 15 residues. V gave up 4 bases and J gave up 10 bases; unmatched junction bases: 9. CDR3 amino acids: CASSLQGTGGDEQFF. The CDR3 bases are TGTGCCAGCAGCCTACAAGGGACAGGGGGCGACGAGCAGTTCTTC.

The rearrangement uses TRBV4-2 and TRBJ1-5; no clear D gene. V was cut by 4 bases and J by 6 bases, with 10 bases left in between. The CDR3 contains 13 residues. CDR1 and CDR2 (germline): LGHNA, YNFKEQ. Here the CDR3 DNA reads TGTGCCAGCAGCCTGGGCGGGGTTCAGCCCCAGCATTTT. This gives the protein CASSLGGVQPQHF.

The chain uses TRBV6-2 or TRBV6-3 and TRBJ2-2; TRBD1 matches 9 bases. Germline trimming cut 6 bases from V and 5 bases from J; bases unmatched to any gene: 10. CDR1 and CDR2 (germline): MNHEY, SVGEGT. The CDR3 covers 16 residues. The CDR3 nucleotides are TGTGCCAGCAGCCAGCCCGGGACAGGGAAAACCGGGGAGCTGTTTTTT. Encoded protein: CASSQPGTGKTGELFF.

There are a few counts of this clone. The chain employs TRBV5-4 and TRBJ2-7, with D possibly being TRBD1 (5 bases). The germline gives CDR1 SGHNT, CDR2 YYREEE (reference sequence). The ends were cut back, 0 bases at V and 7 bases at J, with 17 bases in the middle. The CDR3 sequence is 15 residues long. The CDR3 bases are TGTGCCAGCAGCTTGGCCGTTCAGGGAAAGGTAGAGCAGTACTTC. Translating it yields CASSLAVQGKVEQYF.

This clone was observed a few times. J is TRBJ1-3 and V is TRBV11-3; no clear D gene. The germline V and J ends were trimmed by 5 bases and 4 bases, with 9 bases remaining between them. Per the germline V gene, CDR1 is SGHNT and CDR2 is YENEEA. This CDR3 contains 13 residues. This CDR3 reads CASSVTTGNTIYF. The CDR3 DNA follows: TGTGCCAGCAGCGTGACGACAGGAAACACCATATATTTT.

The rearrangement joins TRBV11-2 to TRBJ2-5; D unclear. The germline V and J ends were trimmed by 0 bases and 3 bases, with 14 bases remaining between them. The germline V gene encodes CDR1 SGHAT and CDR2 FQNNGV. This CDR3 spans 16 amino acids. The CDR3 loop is CASSLDSLSWEETQYF. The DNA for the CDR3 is TGTGCCAGCAGCTTAGATAGCCTATCTTGGGAAGAGACCCAGTACTTC.

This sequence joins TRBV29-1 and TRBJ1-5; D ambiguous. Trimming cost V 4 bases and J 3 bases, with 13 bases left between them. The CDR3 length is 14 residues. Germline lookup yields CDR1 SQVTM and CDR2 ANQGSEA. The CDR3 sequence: CSVVGGGVNQPQHF. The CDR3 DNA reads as TGCAGCGTTGTAGGCGGAGGAGTCAATCAGCCCCAGCATTTT.

The CDR3 DNA reads as TGTGCCAGCTCCTCTAGCTCTTCCGGGGGTAGCAATCAGCCCCAGCATTTT. This gives the protein CASSSSSSGGSNQPQHF. The genes are TRBV18 and TRBJ1-5, with a tentative D call TRBD1 (5 bases). CDR1 and CDR2 (germline): KGHSH, LQKENI. The CDR3 sequence is 17 residues long. Trimming left V 6 bases short and J 0 bases short, with 18 bases between.

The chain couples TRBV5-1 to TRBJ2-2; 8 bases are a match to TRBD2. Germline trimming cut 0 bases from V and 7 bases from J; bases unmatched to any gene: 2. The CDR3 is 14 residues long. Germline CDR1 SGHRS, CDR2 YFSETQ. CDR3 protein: CASSLGLAIGELFF. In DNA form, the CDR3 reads TGCGCCAGCAGCTTGGGACTAGCGATCGGGGAGCTGTTTTTT.

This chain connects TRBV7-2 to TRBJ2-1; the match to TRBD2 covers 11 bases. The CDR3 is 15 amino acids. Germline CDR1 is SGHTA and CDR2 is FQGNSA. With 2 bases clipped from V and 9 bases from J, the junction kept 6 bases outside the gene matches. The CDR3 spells CASSLSPSGRSEQFF. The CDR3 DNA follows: TGTGCCAGCAGCTTATCTCCTAGCGGGAGGAGTGAGCAGTTCTTC.

The CDR3 loop reads CASRRDFSGANVLTF. Written as DNA, the CDR3 is TGTGCCAGCAGGAGGGACTTCTCTGGGGCCAACGTCCTGACTTTC. The rearrangement joins TRBV7-9 to TRBJ2-6; the D gene is possibly TRBD2 (6 bases). The CDR3 sequence is 15 residues long. Germline CDR1 and CDR2: SEHNR and FQNEAQ (reference sequence). V lost 6 bases and J 0 bases, leaving 9 bases between the germline ends.

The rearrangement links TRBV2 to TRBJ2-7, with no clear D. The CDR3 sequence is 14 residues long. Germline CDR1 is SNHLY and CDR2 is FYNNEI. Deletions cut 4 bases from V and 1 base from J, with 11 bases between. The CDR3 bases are TGTGCCAGCAGTGTTAACGCGGATTCCTACGAGCAGTACTTC. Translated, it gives CASSVNADSYEQYF.